One and the same sample provided the 6 T cell receptor beta chains below, sequenced in a study of blood T cell repertoires in COVID-19. Data came from immunoSEQ multiplex PCR; TCRdb stores just in-frame clones and leaves some out. The sample has about 170,000 clones; approximately 82% are singletons. Sequenced sample: PBMCs or T cells enriched from blood (not recorded which). The source of these receptors is a woman aged 45 to 65 in a cohort exposed to, infected with or recovered from COVID-19 (not recorded which).

The V call is TRBV5-1, the J call TRBJ2-1, with D perhaps TRBD2 (6 bases). CDR3 length: 15 amino acids. Germline loops: CDR1 SGHRS, CDR2 YFSETQ. The V gene lost 0 bases and the J gene lost 8 bases, with 15 bases spanning the gap. The CDR3 DNA is TGCGCCAGCAGCTTGGCTCCGGGAGTATTGGATGAGCAGTTCTTC. Translated, it gives CASSLAPGVLDEQFF. Looking up the rest from reference TRBV5-1 and TRBJ2-1 gives the full variable domain: KAGVTQTPRYLIKTRGQQVTLSCSPISGHRSVSWYQQTPGQGLQFLFEYFSETQRNKGNFPGRFSGRQFSNSRSEMNVSTLELGDSALYLCASSLAPGVLDEQFFGPGTRLTVL.

The chain links TRBV23-1 to TRBJ1-2; TRBD1 agrees at 7 bases. TRBV23-1 carries the ORF label, with uncertain function. This CDR3 region has 14 residues. V shed 5 bases and J 6 bases; nucleotides not matched to a gene: 9. CDR3 sequence (DNA): TGCGCCAGCAGTAAACAGGGACAGCGACATGGCTACACCTTC. Translating gives CASSKQGQRHGYTF.

This chain joins TRBV5-1 and TRBJ2-1, with a possible D match to TRBD2 (6 bases). Germline lookup yields CDR1 SGHRS and CDR2 YFSETQ. CDR3 length equals 15 residues. The V end was cut by 3 bases, the J end by 2 bases, with 12 bases between. The CDR3 spells CASSSSGLAYNEQFF. The CDR3 coding sequence is TGCGCCAGCAGCTCCAGCGGGCTAGCCTACAATGAGCAGTTCTTC. Filled out from reference TRBV5-1 and TRBJ2-1, the complete variable domain reads KAGVTQTPRYLIKTRGQQVTLSCSPISGHRSVSWYQQTPGQGLQFLFEYFSETQRNKGNFPGRFSGRQFSNSRSEMNVSTLELGDSALYLCASSSSGLAYNEQFFGPGTRLTVL.

The chain joins TRBV19 to TRBJ2-5, with a weak D call TRBD1 (6 bases). The CDR3 covers 14 residues. V was pared by 6 bases and J by 2 bases, with 13 bases between. Germline V gene lookup returns CDR1 LNHDA and CDR2 SQIVND (reference sequence). CDR3: CASSEGGVQETQYF. Written as DNA, the CDR3 is TGTGCCAGTAGCGAAGGGGGAGTGCAAGAGACCCAGTACTTC.

The J gene is TRBJ2-3, the V gene TRBV7-2, with a possible D match to TRBD2 (6 bases). CDR1 and CDR2 from the germline V gene are SGHTA and FQGNSA. The CDR3 loop spans 18 amino acids. Deletions cut 4 bases from V and 6 bases from J, with 26 bases between. The DNA for the CDR3 is TGTGCCAGCAGCTCGAGGGCGGGGCGCGCTAGCGTTGGGGATACGCAGTATTTT. Protein product: CASSSRAGRASVGDTQYF.

This clone was seen just once. J is TRBJ1-2 and V is TRBV5-8; D gene ambiguous. The CDR3 spans 16 residues. The germline CDR1 and CDR2 sequences are SGHTS and YDEGEE. Trimming shortened V by 4 bases and J by 4 bases, and 20 bases separated the two germline ends. The CDR3 nucleotides read TGTGCCAGCAGCCGAGCGGACCGAAGGGCGTCCTATGGCTACACCTTC. Its protein product is CASSRADRRASYGYTF. Full variable domain (rest looked up from reference TRBV5-8 and TRBJ1-2): EAGVTQSPTHLIKTRGQQATLRCSPISGHTSVYWYQQALGLGLQFLLWYDEGEERNRGNFPPRFSGRQFPNYSSELNVNALELEDSALYLCASSRADRRASYGYTFGSGTRLTVV.